A selection of T cell receptor beta chains follows, all from one sample in a study of response to subunit inactivated influenza vaccine. From the RT-PCR reads, TCRdb called clonotypes with MiXCR, one entry per CDR3 protein. The data show fewer than 800,000 distinct CDR3 sequences, 15% to 18% seen once. This sample comprised PBMCs from blood, obtained 11 to 12 days after vaccination. These receptors all come from a man between 50 and 59 years old who received an inactivated influenza vaccine. The CDR3 runs from the conserved cysteine through the conserved F or W. The order of the fields is clone size, J gene, V gene, D gene, CDR3 DNA, CDR3 protein. D genes are given only for firm matches. Some rows mark clone size as missing; the rest say once, few, many or name a class of expanded clone.

size: .; J: TRBJ2-7; V: TRBV5-1; D: .; DNA: TGCGCCAGCAGCTTAGCGAGCGGTTTGAGCTCCTACGAGCAGTACTTC; CDR3: CASSLASGLSSYEQYF
size: many; J: TRBJ2-1; V: TRBV6-1; D: .; DNA: TGTGCCAGCAGTGTGGACTTGACCAACAATGAGCAGTTCTTC; CDR3: CASSVDLTNNEQFF
size: .; J: TRBJ2-3; V: TRBV12-3/TRBV12-4; D: .; DNA: TGTGCCAGCAGTTTAAGGCGGGTCAGGACAGATACGCAGTATTTT; CDR3: CASSLRRVRTDTQYF
size: .; J: TRBJ2-1; V: TRBV12-3/TRBV12-4; D: .; DNA: TGTGCCAGCAGCCCCGGGGGGCAGGGGAATGAGCAGTTCTTC; CDR3: CASSPGGQGNEQFF
size: .; J: TRBJ2-7; V: TRBV27; D: .; DNA: TGTGCCAGCAGTTCCCATACGAGCTCCTACGAGCAGTACTTC; CDR3: CASSSHTSSYEQYF
size: many; J: TRBJ2-7; V: TRBV20-1; D: TRBD2; DNA: TGCAGTGCTAGTGGCGGGAGGGCCTACTACGAGCAGTACTTC; CDR3: CSASGGRAYYEQYF
size: .; J: TRBJ2-1; V: TRBV20-1; D: TRBD2; DNA: TGCAGTGCTAGAGATTGGAGCGGGAGGGCCCTCTCCTACAATGAGCAGTTCTTC; CDR3: CSARDWSGRALSYNEQFF
size: .; J: TRBJ1-5; V: TRBV6-2/TRBV6-3; D: TRBD1; DNA: TGTGCCAGCAGCGGGACAGGGGGCTTTCAGCCCCAGCATTTT; CDR3: CASSGTGGFQPQHF
size: few; J: TRBJ2-3; V: TRBV20-1; D: TRBD2; DNA: TGCAGTGCTCAAACTGCCGAGCGGGGGAGCACAGATACGCAGTATTTT; CDR3: CSAQTAERGSTDTQYF
size: few; J: TRBJ1-6; V: TRBV6-4; D: .; DNA: TGTGCCAGCGTGTCAGAATCACCCCTCCACTTT; CDR3: CASVSESPLHF
size: .; J: TRBJ2-3; V: TRBV5-1; D: .; DNA: TGCGCCAGCAGCTTTGCCATGACCGCCCAGTATTTT; CDR3: CASSFAMTAQYF
size: few; J: TRBJ2-7; V: TRBV7-8; D: TRBD2; DNA: TGTGCCAGCAGCTTAGCGAGGCTAGCGGTAAGCTCCTACGAGCAGTACTTC; CDR3: CASSLARLAVSSYEQYF
size: .; J: TRBJ1-1; V: TRBV7-9; D: TRBD1; DNA: TGTGCCAGCAGCCCCCAGGGGGGACTCACTGAAGCTTTCTTT; CDR3: CASSPQGGLTEAFF
size: .; J: TRBJ2-3; V: TRBV3-1; D: .; DNA: TGTGCCAGCAGCCAAGATAGACAAGTCACCGGCACAGATACGCATTATTTT; CDR3: CASSQDRQVTGTDTHYF
size: few; J: TRBJ2-7; V: TRBV12-3/TRBV12-4; D: .; DNA: TGTGCCAGCAGCTCCATGGCGGCTACCTACGAGCAGTACTTC; CDR3: CASSSMAATYEQYF
size: .; J: TRBJ2-2; V: TRBV10-3; D: .; DNA: TGTGCCATCAGTGAGTCTTCAGGCACCGGGGAGCTGTTTTTT; CDR3: CAISESSGTGELFF
size: few; J: TRBJ1-5; V: TRBV6-5; D: .; DNA: TGTGCCAGCGTTATGGGGTACAATCAGCCCCAGCATTTT; CDR3: CASVMGYNQPQHF